This TCR beta chain appears in the sequencing data of a study of cytomegalovirus exposure and HLA in healthy donors. Study-wide background: Early released data comprised approximately 85 million unique TCRs from HLA-typed donors. Clustering assigned about 76% of the roughly 400 genotyped donors to the Caucasian-associated ancestry cluster. Overall study findings and caveats: The CMV antigen specificity of a few CMV-associated chains was confirmed through in vitro analysis. Researchers reported in a later analysis that a missense DCLRE1C variant was tied to TCR beta V- and J-gene trimming.

CDR3 size: 14 residues. Trimming stripped 0 bases from V and 4 bases from J, with 9 bases between. CDR1 and CDR2 (germline): SGHNT, YYREEE (reference sequence). The PCR made use of 60 Vbeta and 13 Jbeta primers. Generated by immunoSEQ multiplex PCR, the TCRdb table keeps only in-frame clones and is missing some. The sample contains over 130,000 clones, approximately 76% of which appear only once. Notes on this clone: Its antigen remains unknown.

The source of this sequence is a man aged 40-55 years in good health and CMV-seronegative. The sequenced sample was PBMCs. This sequence joins TRBV5-4 and TRBJ2-3, with D possibly matching TRBD1 (6 bases). The CDR3 DNA sequence: TGTGCCAGCAGCTTGGGCAGGGGATCAGATACGCAGTATTTT. Translation: CASSLGRGSDTQYF.